The 18 T cell receptor beta chains in this list originate from one sample, sequenced in a study of T cells after yellow fever vaccination. MiXCR was run by TCRdb on the 5' RACE reads, yielding one entry per CDR3 protein. The repertoire consists of under 550,000 distinct CDR3 sequences, with 20% to 25% occurring once and the leading ten covering about a sixth. The specimen comprised PBMCs, sampled more than 20 days after the first yellow fever vaccination. Receptors originate from a man aged 18 to 35 who received the YFV17D yellow fever vaccine.

This chain uses TRBV7-6 with TRBJ2-6; possible D gene TRBD2, 6 bases. With 1 base removed from V and 0 bases from J, the gap between germline ends came to 10 bases. This CDR3 is built from 17 residues. Germline V gene sequence: CDR1 SGHVS, CDR2 FNYEAQ. CDR3 DNA: TGTGCCAGCAGCTTAGAAGCGGGCCCCTCTGGGGCCAACGTCCTGACTTTC. It codes for CASSLEAGPSGANVLTF.

This clonotype was counted between two and nine times. The gene calls are TRBV7-3 and TRBJ1-2; D unresolved. The CDR3 is 14 residues long. The germline CDR1 and CDR2 sequences are SGHTA and FQGTGA. Trimming removed 5 bases at V and 4 bases at J, with 14 bases between. CDR3 sequence reads: CASSHTWALYGYTF. In DNA, the CDR3 is TGTGCCAGCAGCCATACCTGGGCTCTCTATGGCTACACCTTC.

This clonotype was observed a few times. The J gene is TRBJ1-1, the V gene TRBV7-2; maybe TRBD1 (5 bases). Trimming shortened V by 5 bases and J by 3 bases, and 13 bases separated the two germline ends. The germline V gene has CDR1 SGHTA and CDR2 FQGNSA. This CDR3 is 14 amino acids long. The CDR3, as DNA: TGTGCCAGCAGCCCTCGAACAGGTCACACTGAAGCTTTCTTT. Protein: CASSPRTGHTEAFF.

The table lists this clonotype with a few counts. The DNA is omitted, as the CDR3 cannot be located on it reliably, and the CDR3 follows TCRdb's listing. V and J are TRBV15 and TRBJ1-1. Per germline, CDR1 LNHNV and CDR2 YYDKDF (reference sequence). The CDR3 comprises 14 residues, both ends counted. The CDR3 spells CATSSYFGPLVAFF.

This clonotype was counted only a few times. This chain uses TRBV4-1 with TRBJ2-3, with unresolved D. The germline CDR1 and CDR2 sequences are MGHRA and YSYEKL. Trimming shortened V by 0 bases and J by 5 bases, and 6 bases separated the two germline ends. This CDR3 is built from 13 residues. The CDR3 DNA reads TGCGCCAGCAGCCAAGAGACCAGAGATACGCAGTATTTT. Its protein is CASSQETRDTQYF.

The chain is built from TRBV6-2 or TRBV6-3 and TRBJ2-3, with 9 bases lining up with TRBD2. CDR1 is MNHEY, CDR2 SVGEGT, per germline. The trim removed 8 bases at V and 7 bases at J, leaving 7 bases unmatched. This CDR3 has 13 residues. The CDR3 sequence is CASRSSGEYTQYF. CDR3 nucleotide sequence: TGTGCCAGCCGCTCTAGCGGGGAATATACGCAGTATTTT.

The chain couples TRBV7-3 to TRBJ2-3, with 7 positions matching TRBD1. Germline CDR1 reads SGHTA; CDR2 reads FQGTGA. The CDR3 runs 16 residues. J was trimmed by 3 bases and V by 2 bases; bases with no gene match: 8. CDR3 region: CASSLLGTVLTDTQYF. The CDR3 nucleotides read TGTGCCAGCAGCTTATTAGGGACAGTTCTTACAGATACGCAGTATTTT.

The chain carries TRBV5-1 and TRBJ2-5, with 8 bases that match TRBD1. The CDR3 length is 15 residues. Per germline, CDR1 SGHRS and CDR2 YFSETQ. V lost 4 bases to trimming and J lost 0 bases; unmatched junction nucleotides: 5. The CDR3 sequence: CASSVQGAHQETQYF. CDR3 DNA: TGCGCCAGCAGCGTGCAGGGGGCACACCAAGAGACCCAGTACTTC.

The chain joins TRBV20-1 to TRBJ2-1; D gene ambiguous. The CDR3 runs to 9 residues. The germline gives CDR1 DFQATT, CDR2 SNEGSKA (reference sequence). The CDR3 nucleotides read TGCAGCTCCTACAATGAGCAGTTCTTC. It yields the protein CSSYNEQFF.

The chain couples TRBV6-2 or TRBV6-3 to TRBJ2-6; D is undetermined. The ends were cut back, 6 bases at V and 4 bases at J, with 10 bases in the middle. This CDR3 has 14 residues. Germline loops: CDR1 MNHEY, CDR2 SVGEGT. CDR3 sequence (DNA): TGTGCCAGCAGATTTACCCTAGGGGCCAACGTCCTGACTTTC. Protein sequence: CASRFTLGANVLTF.

This sequence joins TRBV30 and TRBJ2-2, with D perhaps TRBD1 or TRBD2 (6 bases each). V gave up 4 bases and J gave up 3 bases, with 15 bases separating them. The germline V gene encodes CDR1 GTSNPN and CDR2 SVGIG (reference sequence). This CDR3 region has 15 residues. The CDR3 region has the DNA TGTGCCTGGAAGCTGAGGGGGGCCTACACCGGGGAGCTGTTTTTT. This translates into CAWKLRGAYTGELFF.

A few counts support this clonotype. The chain joins TRBV7-2 to TRBJ2-7; D gene ambiguous. The germline V gene has CDR1 SGHTA and CDR2 FQGNSA. With 4 bases removed from V and 1 base from J, the gap between germline ends came to 8 bases. The CDR3 is 13 amino acids. Written as DNA, the CDR3 is TGTGCCAGCAGCTACCAGGATTCCTACGAGCAGTACTTC. It yields the protein CASSYQDSYEQYF.

The V gene is TRBV20-1, the J gene TRBJ1-1, with D unresolved. V lost 3 bases, J lost 1 base, and 9 bases lay in between. CDR1 and CDR2 (germline): DFQATT, SNEGSKA (reference sequence). CDR3 length: 13 residues. The CDR3 protein is CSARDTANTEAFF. The DNA for the CDR3 is TGCAGTGCTAGGGATACAGCGAACACTGAAGCTTTCTTT.

The chain combines TRBV7-9 with TRBJ1-6, with 7 bases identical to TRBD1. Germline assignment: CDR1 SEHNR and CDR2 FQNEAQ (reference sequence). Losses at the gene ends were 5 bases for V and 8 bases for J; bases not matched to a gene: 6. The CDR3 has 14 amino acids. This chain's CDR3 is CASSTRGLDSPLHF. The DNA of the CDR3 is TGTGCCAGCAGCACTAGGGGGCTCGATTCACCCCTCCACTTT.

There are many counts of this clonotype. The chain couples TRBV15 to TRBJ2-7; 8 nucleotides match TRBD1. The CDR3 extends over 14 amino acids. CDR1 LNHNV and CDR2 YYDKDF come from the germline V gene (reference sequence). Germline trimming cut 3 bases from V and 2 bases from J; bases unmatched to any gene: 3. The DNA for the CDR3 is TGTGCCACCAGCAGCGGGACAGGTCCCTACGAGCAGTACTTC. Translated: CATSSGTGPYEQYF.

This sequence joins TRBV4-2 and TRBJ1-5, with no clear D. Germline lookup yields CDR1 LGHNA and CDR2 YNFKEQ. This CDR3 region has 15 residues. Trimming took 0 bases from V and 0 from J, leaving 6 bases between them. The CDR3 is CASSQERVSNQPQHF. The CDR3 DNA sequence: TGTGCCAGCAGCCAAGAACGAGTTAGCAATCAGCCCCAGCATTTT.

In regard to this clonotype: At one end the junction does not follow the germline gene, possibly because of a read error. The rearrangement links TRBV5-1 to TRBJ2-2; D uncertain. Germline V gene sequence: CDR1 SGHRS, CDR2 YFSETQ. The CDR3 has 15 residues. The CDR3 protein is CTSSFGPLNTGELFF. CDR3 DNA: TGCACCAGCAGCTTCGGACCCCTTAACACCGGGGAGCTGTTTTTT.

Only a few counts were recorded for this clonotype. V usage is TRBV5-4 and J usage is TRBJ1-6, with a possible D match to TRBD1 (6 bases). Trimming stripped 0 bases from V and 7 bases from J, with 11 bases between. The CDR3 has 15 residues. Germline-derived CDR1 and CDR2 are SGHNT and YYREEE (reference sequence). The CDR3 protein is CASSLVDRRNSPLHF. In nucleotides, the CDR3 is TGTGCCAGCAGCTTGGTTGACAGGAGAAATTCACCCCTCCACTTT.